Listed here is a single TCR beta chain. No antigen is known for it. TCRdb keeps only in-frame clones here, not all; method: immunoSEQ multiplex PCR. The sample lists approximately 70,000 clones, roughly 80% occurring once. Per germline, CDR1 SGHVS and CDR2 FQNEAQ. The CDR3 runs 14 residues. V was clipped by 1 base and J by 1 base, with 7 bases between them. People who had autoimmune disease history or systemic immunosuppression were excluded. The source of the sample is a study of OX40 agonist ivuxolimab in advanced cancers. Turning to the study itself: Three patients responded partially, comprising one with hepatocellular carcinoma and two with cutaneous melanoma.

General study results and limits: Several nonresponders also turned out to have low normalized T-cell clonal expansion. Expanded peripheral T-cell antigen specificity went undetermined.

The chain joins TRBV7-8 to TRBJ1-1, with no clear D. The sequence was obtained from an adult with an advanced solid tumor such as melanoma, head and neck, liver or kidney cancer. The sample consisted of CD4+ or CD8+ T cells sorted from blood, taken in a trial of the OX40 agonist ivuxolimab. The CDR3 here is CASSLVGRNTEAFF. DNA of the CDR3: TGTGCCAGCAGCTTAGTAGGACGGAACACTGAAGCTTTCTTT.